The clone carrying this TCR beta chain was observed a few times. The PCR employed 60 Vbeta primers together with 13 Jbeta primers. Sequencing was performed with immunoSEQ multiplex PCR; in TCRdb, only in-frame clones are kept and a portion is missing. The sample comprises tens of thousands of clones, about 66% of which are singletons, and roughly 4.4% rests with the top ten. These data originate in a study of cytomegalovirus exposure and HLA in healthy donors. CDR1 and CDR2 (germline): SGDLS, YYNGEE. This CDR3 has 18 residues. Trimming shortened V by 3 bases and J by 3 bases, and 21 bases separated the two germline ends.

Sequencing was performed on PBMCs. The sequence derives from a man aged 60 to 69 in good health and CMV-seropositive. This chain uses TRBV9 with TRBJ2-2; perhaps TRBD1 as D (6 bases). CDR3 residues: CASSAARGEKGDTGELFF. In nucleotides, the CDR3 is TGTGCCAGCAGCGCAGCGAGAGGGGAGAAGGGGGACACCGGGGAGCTGTTTTTT. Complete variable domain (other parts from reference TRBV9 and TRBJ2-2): DSGVTQTPKHLITATGQRVTLRCSPRSGDLSVYWYQQSLDQGLQFLIQYYNGEERAKGNILERFSAQQFPDLHSELNLSSLELGDSALYFCASSAARGEKGDTGELFFGEGSRLTVL.